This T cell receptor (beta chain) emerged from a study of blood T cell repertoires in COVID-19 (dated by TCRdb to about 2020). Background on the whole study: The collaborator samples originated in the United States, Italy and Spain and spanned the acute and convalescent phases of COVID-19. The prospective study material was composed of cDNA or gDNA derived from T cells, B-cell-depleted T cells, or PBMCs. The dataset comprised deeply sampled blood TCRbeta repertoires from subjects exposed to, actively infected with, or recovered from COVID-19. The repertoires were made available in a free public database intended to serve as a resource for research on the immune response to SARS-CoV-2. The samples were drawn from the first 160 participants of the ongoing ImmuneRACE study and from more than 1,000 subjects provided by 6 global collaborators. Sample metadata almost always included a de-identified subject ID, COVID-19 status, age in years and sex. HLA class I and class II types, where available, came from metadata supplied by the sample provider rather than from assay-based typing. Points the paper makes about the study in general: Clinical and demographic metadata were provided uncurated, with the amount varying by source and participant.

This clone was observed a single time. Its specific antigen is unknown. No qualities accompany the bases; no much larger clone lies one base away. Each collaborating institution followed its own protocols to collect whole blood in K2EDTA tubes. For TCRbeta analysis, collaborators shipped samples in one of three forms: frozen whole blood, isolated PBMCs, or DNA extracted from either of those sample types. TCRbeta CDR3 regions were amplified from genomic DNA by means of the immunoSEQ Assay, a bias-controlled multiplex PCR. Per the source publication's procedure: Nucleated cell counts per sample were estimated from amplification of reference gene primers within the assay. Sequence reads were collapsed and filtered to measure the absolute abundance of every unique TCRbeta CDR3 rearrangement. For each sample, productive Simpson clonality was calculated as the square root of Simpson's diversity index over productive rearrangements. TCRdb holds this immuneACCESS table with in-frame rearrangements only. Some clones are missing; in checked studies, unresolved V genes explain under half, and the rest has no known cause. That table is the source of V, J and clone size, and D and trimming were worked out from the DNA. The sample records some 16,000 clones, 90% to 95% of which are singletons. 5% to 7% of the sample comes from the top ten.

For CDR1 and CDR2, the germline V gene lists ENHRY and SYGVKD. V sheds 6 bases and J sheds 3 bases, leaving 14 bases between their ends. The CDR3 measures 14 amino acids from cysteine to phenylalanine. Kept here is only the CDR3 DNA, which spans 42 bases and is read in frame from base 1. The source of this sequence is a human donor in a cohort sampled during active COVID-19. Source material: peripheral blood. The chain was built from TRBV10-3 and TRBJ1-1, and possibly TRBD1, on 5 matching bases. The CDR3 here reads CAISDRGGDTEAFF. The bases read TGTGCCATCAGCGATCGGGGGGGGGACACTGAAGCTTTCTTT.